What follows is one TCR beta chain and its context. Its antigen is undetermined. These data belong to a study of shared clonotypes between healthy human individuals. Points from the study as a whole: Some naive CD4 clonotypes, around 5%, turned up in common across a few donors. Researchers sampled blood only, noting tissue repertoires likely differ.

Profiling relied on immunoSEQ multiplex PCR, and the TCRdb table lists in-frame clones only, not all of them. The repertoire includes around 1.5 million clones, around 98% of them detected once, and about 0.4% sits in the top ten. Unmatched junction bases numbered 6, after V lost 2 bases and J lost 6 bases. CDR1 SGHVS and CDR2 FNYEAQ come from the germline V gene. This CDR3 is 14 amino acids long. The sample taken for sequencing was naive CD4+ T cells sorted from blood. Subset: CD45RA+ positively selected. The J gene is TRBJ1-2, the V gene TRBV7-6; TRBD1 agrees at 7 bases. The sequence came from a man aged 25-40 years in good health. CDR3 residues: CASSLRGRGDGYTF. Here the CDR3 DNA reads TGTGCCAGCAGCTTACGGGGCAGGGGGGATGGCTACACCTTC.